Listed below are T cell receptor beta chains from one sample, sequenced in a study of T cell changes during pregnancy in multiple sclerosis. Using immunoSEQ multiplex PCR, the repertoire was profiled, and TCRdb retains in-frame clones only, with some absent. The sample yields about 70,000 clones, around 90% seen once. This material consisted of peripheral blood, taken in the third trimester of pregnancy. The origin of the receptors is a female donor in good health, enrolled as a control in a pregnancy study. The conserved cysteine and the conserved F or W are not part of the CDR3 here.

CDR3: ASSFGQSEAF; J: TRBJ1-1; V: TRBV7-2
CDR3: ASSYSLQGGGYGYT; J: TRBJ1-2; V: TRBV6-5
CDR3: ASSPLTGTGAWTQY; J: TRBJ2-7; V: TRBV7-8
CDR3: ASSSPEGYSGELF; J: TRBJ2-2; V: TRBV5-1
CDR3: AWSPQDAEQY; J: TRBJ2-7; V: TRBV30
CDR3: GTGRKPQH; J: TRBJ1-5; V: TRBV21-1
CDR3: ASSRGQGRELF; J: TRBJ2-2; V: TRBV7-3
CDR3: ASSLARDGYGYGYT; J: TRBJ1-2; V: TRBV5-1
CDR3: ASNKRGYNEQF; J: TRBJ2-1; V: TRBV2
CDR3: ASSSGNTQY; J: TRBJ2-3; V: TRBV7-2
CDR3: ASSPIGGTDTEAF; J: TRBJ1-1; V: TRBV6-5
CDR3: ASSPGTGIGMNTEAF; J: TRBJ1-1; V: TRBV2
CDR3: ASSLGRQGTQETQY; J: TRBJ2-5; V: TRBV7-9
CDR3: ASSQGGKQETQY; J: TRBJ2-5; V: TRBV4-2
CDR3: ASSLAGGATDTQY; J: TRBJ2-3; V: TRBV7-3
CDR3: ASSPAGRDRYT; J: TRBJ1-2; V: TRBV25-1
CDR3: ASSGRGRGLPEAF; J: TRBJ1-1; V: TRBV6-1
CDR3: AISEIAGAASEQY; J: TRBJ2-7; V: TRBV10-3
CDR3: ASSYGTGKGYT; J: TRBJ1-2; V: TRBV6-5
CDR3: ASSLIGAEAF; J: TRBJ1-1; V: TRBV28
CDR3: ASSPPGETQY; J: TRBJ2-5; V: TRBV18
CDR3: ASSLNLAGGGQETQY; J: TRBJ2-5; V: TRBV7-3
CDR3: ASKFILRGGTEAF; J: TRBJ1-1; V: TRBV28
CDR3: ASTPTGAGRFRGYT; J: TRBJ1-2; V: TRBV28
CDR3: AISESVEALRVGYGYT; J: TRBJ1-2; V: TRBV10-3
CDR3: ASSQLAGGGETQY; J: TRBJ2-5; V: TRBV4-3
CDR3: ASSSDRANEKLF; J: TRBJ1-4; V: TRBV5-8
CDR3: ASSQTGGTEAF; J: TRBJ1-1; V: TRBV7-8
CDR3: ASSLWGRRRGESGDTQY; J: TRBJ2-3; V: TRBV5-4
CDR3: ASSPQAGSYNSPLH; J: TRBJ1-6; V: TRBV5-1
CDR3: ASSPRDRGEQY; J: TRBJ2-7; V: TRBV18
CDR3: ASDGLAGGYT; J: TRBJ1-2; V: TRBV9
CDR3: ASSLAQTSGGKNNEQF; J: TRBJ2-1; V: TRBV7-2
CDR3: STRLTDTQY; J: TRBJ2-3; V: TRBV29-1
CDR3: ATSRDLAEAF; J: TRBJ1-1; V: TRBV15
CDR3: ASSGGAGEKLF; J: TRBJ1-4; V: TRBV4-1
CDR3: ASSTTGNTEAF; J: TRBJ1-1; V: TRBV28
CDR3: ASTMGGSRGEF; J: TRBJ2-1; V: TRBV5-1
CDR3: ASSIGTSGDTYEQY; J: TRBJ2-7; V: TRBV7-2
CDR3: ASSLRVNLGGNTIY; J: TRBJ1-3; V: TRBV5-1
CDR3: ASRTGQGDGYT; J: TRBJ1-2; V: TRBV27
CDR3: SVPRTTKNTEAF; J: TRBJ1-1; V: TRBV29-1
CDR3: ASNNGLPQETQY; J: TRBJ2-5; V: TRBV6-5
CDR3: ASSQRTPGTEAF; J: TRBJ1-1; V: TRBV19
CDR3: ASSTRLAGGYNEQF; J: TRBJ2-1; V: TRBV28
CDR3: ASSSDRGGRSAEKLF; J: TRBJ1-4; V: TRBV4-1